This passage covers 12 T cell receptor beta chains from one sample sequenced in a study of cytomegalovirus exposure and HLA in healthy donors. It was with 60 Vbeta and 13 Jbeta primers that the PCR ran. Generated by immunoSEQ multiplex PCR, the TCRdb table keeps only in-frame clones and is missing some. The sample contains over 150,000 clones, approximately 76% of which appear only once. Sequences were obtained from PBMCs. Receptors were obtained from a man between 60 and 75 years old in good health and CMV-seronegative.

The chain joins TRBV29-1 to TRBJ2-7; D possibly corresponds to TRBD1 (5 bases). CDR3 size: 15 residues. The germline V gene has CDR1 SQVTM and CDR2 ANQGSEA. V shed 0 bases and J shed 8 bases, with 20 bases lying between them. Written as DNA, the CDR3 is TGCAGCGTTGAAGATCTAAAGGGGTCAAGGGTAAAGCAGTACTTC. Translating gives CSVEDLKGSRVKQYF.

This chain connects TRBV19 to TRBJ2-7; D not certain. The germline V gene has CDR1 LNHDA and CDR2 SQIVND (reference sequence). Trimming removed 4 bases from V and 4 bases from J, with 14 bases in between. The CDR3 totals 14 residues. CDR3 bases: TGTGCCAGTAGTACAGTGACTGCCGATTACGAGCAGTACTTC. It specifies CASSTVTADYEQYF.

The chain couples TRBV15 to TRBJ2-5; tentative D call: TRBD1 (5 bases). V lost 0 bases, J lost 5 bases, and 10 bases lay in between. The V gene's germline CDR1 is LNHNV and CDR2 YYDKDF (reference sequence). This CDR3 has 14 residues. CDR3 sequence (DNA): TGTGCCACCAGCAGAGAGTGGGGCTTGGAGACCCAGTACTTC. Protein product: CATSREWGLETQYF.

The rearrangement joins TRBV7-3 to TRBJ1-2; D uncertain. V was trimmed by 6 bases and J by 7 bases, leaving 21 bases between them. Germline V lookup: CDR1 SGHTA, CDR2 FQGTGA. CDR3 length equals 15 residues. The CDR3 bases are TGTGCCAGCAGGGTGGCCCATTCCGCTCCCTTTGGCTACACCTTC. Its translation is CASRVAHSAPFGYTF.

This clone was seen a few times. V gene TRBV6-5 combines with J gene TRBJ2-3; TRBD2 aligns across 7 bases. Germline CDR1 reads MNHEY; CDR2 reads SVGAGI. There are 14 residues in the CDR3. After removal of 6 bases from V and 2 bases from J, the junction contained 5 bases not matched to a gene. The CDR3 DNA sequence: TGTGCCAGCAGCCTAGCGGAGTTCACAGATACGCAGTATTTT. Translated: CASSLAEFTDTQYF.

J is TRBJ1-1 and V is TRBV7-2, with D tentatively TRBD1 (5 bases). V was pared by 2 bases and J by 9 bases, with 19 bases between. This CDR3 contains 15 residues. Germline CDR1 is SGHTA and CDR2 is FQGNSA. CDR3 bases: TGTGCCAGCAGCTTACGTGGACACCAAACTGGCCAAGCTTTCTTT. It encodes CASSLRGHQTGQAFF.

The rearrangement joins TRBV5-1 to TRBJ1-6; unclear D gene. V was clipped by 4 bases and J by 7 bases, with 15 bases between them. The germline V gene has CDR1 SGHRS and CDR2 YFSETQ. The CDR3 loop spans 15 amino acids. CDR3 region: CASSRLDGNNSPLHF. DNA of the CDR3: TGCGCCAGCAGCAGACTCGACGGGAACAATTCACCCCTCCACTTT.

The chain uses TRBV11-3 and TRBJ2-2, with 8 positions matching TRBD1. With V trimmed by 1 base and J by 3 bases, 10 bases remained unmatched. CDR3 size: 18 residues. Germline CDR1 SGHNT, CDR2 YENEEA. In nucleotides, the CDR3 is TGTGCCAGCAGCTTAGGCCAGGGGGCGCCTGGAGACACCGGGGAGCTGTTTTTT. Its translation: CASSLGQGAPGDTGELFF. Together with reference TRBV11-3 and TRBJ2-2, the CDR3 gives the full variable domain: EAGVVQSPRYKIIEKKQPVAFWCNPISGHNTLYWYLQNLGQGPELLIRYENEEAVDDSQLPKDRFSAERLKGVDSTLKIQPAELGDSAVYLCASSLGQGAPGDTGELFFGEGSRLTVL.

The chain uses TRBV5-1 and TRBJ2-3; 12 positions agree with TRBD2. The CDR3 runs 17 residues. V shed 0 bases, J shed 4 bases, and the junction held 6 bases outside the gene matches. Germline V gene lookup returns CDR1 SGHRS and CDR2 YFSETQ. DNA of the CDR3: TGCGCCAGCAGCTTGGACTCTAGCGGGGGGGCTGCAGATACGCAGTATTTT. Encoded protein: CASSLDSSGGAADTQYF. Using reference TRBV5-1 and TRBJ2-3 for the parts outside the CDR3, the full variable domain is KAGVTQTPRYLIKTRGQQVTLSCSPISGHRSVSWYQQTPGQGLQFLFEYFSETQRNKGNFPGRFSGRQFSNSRSEMNVSTLELGDSALYLCASSLDSSGGAADTQYFGPGTRLTVL.

This clone was counted between two and nine times. The gene calls are TRBV19 and TRBJ2-3; TRBD1 matches at 9 bases. CDR1 is LNHDA, CDR2 SQIVND, per germline (reference sequence). Losses at the gene ends were 4 bases for V and 1 base for J; bases not matched to a gene: 6. This CDR3 spans 16 amino acids. This CDR3 is CASSTSRDRGTDTQYF. The CDR3 nucleotides are TGTGCCAGTAGTACTTCCCGGGACAGGGGCACAGATACGCAGTATTTT.

This clone was seen a handful of times. This sequence joins TRBV7-9 and TRBJ2-1, with TRBD2 matching over 15 bases. This CDR3 is built from 17 residues. Looked up from germline, CDR1 is SEHNR and CDR2 is FQNEAQ (reference sequence). V lost 2 bases and J lost 6; bases outside the gene matches: 5. CDR3 amino acids: CASSLMGLAGGRNEQFF. The CDR3 bases are TGTGCCAGCAGCTTAATGGGACTAGCGGGGGGTCGCAATGAGCAGTTCTTC.

This sequence joins TRBV19 and TRBJ1-1; the D is unclear. The CDR3 is made up of 16 amino acids. Per germline, CDR1 LNHDA and CDR2 SQIVND (reference sequence). Trimming removed 6 bases at V and 0 bases at J, with 17 bases between. The CDR3 protein is CASRPKPGSMNTEAFF. CDR3 coding DNA: TGTGCCAGTAGACCCAAACCGGGGTCGATGAACACTGAAGCTTTCTTT.